These T cell receptor beta chains were read from a single sample in a study of blood T cells in healthy people across ages. One entry per CDR3 protein results from TCRdb running MiXCR on the 5' RACE reads. The sample has around 1,500,000 distinct CDR3 sequences, around 42% seen once. Sequencing used blood. The receptors come from a woman under 30 in good health. The CDR3 runs from the conserved cysteine through the conserved F or W. A D gene is named only where the DNA matches it firmly. Expanded clones get a size class; other rows say once, few or many, or leave the size out.

size	D	length	J	V	CDR3	DNA
.	.	15	TRBJ1-4	TRBV7-9	CASSAIQGGNEKLFF	TGTGCCAGTTCCGCGATACAGGGAGGTAATGAAAAACTGTTTTTT
few	.	15	TRBJ2-7	TRBV12-3/TRBV12-4	CASRQDFIAPVEQYF	TGTGCCAGCAGGCAGGACTTTATCGCCCCCGTCGAGCAGTACTTC
.	.	16	TRBJ1-4	TRBV7-9	CASSLGGSRGNEKLFF	TGTGCCAGCAGCTTAGGGGGGAGCAGGGGAAATGAAAAACTGTTTTTT
.	.	15	TRBJ2-3	TRBV4-1	CASSQEQAGTDTQYF	TGCGCCAGCAGCCAAGAGCAGGCCGGCACAGATACGCAGTATTTT
many	TRBD2	12	TRBJ2-4	TRBV20-1	CSARGLAGIQYF	TGCAGTGCTAGAGGACTAGCGGGCATTCAGTACTTC
.	.	12	TRBJ2-1	TRBV12-3/TRBV12-4	CASSFRGYEQFF	TGTGCCAGCAGTTTTAGAGGGTATGAGCAGTTCTTC
.	.	14	TRBJ2-7	TRBV7-2	CASSLDPWGYEQYF	TGTGCCAGCAGCTTAGATCCATGGGGCTACGAGCAGTACTTC
few	.	15	TRBJ2-3	TRBV12-3/TRBV12-4	CASSRGPSLAGGQYF	TGTGCCAGCAGCCGAGGACCCTCGTTGGCTGGGGGGCAGTATTTT
.	.	14	TRBJ1-5	TRBV7-3	CASSLNAGGQPQHF	TGTGCCAGCAGCTTAAACGCCGGGGGACAGCCCCAGCATTTT
.	.	13	TRBJ1-2	TRBV20-1	CSTTGNFDYGYTF	TGCAGTACCACAGGGAACTTCGACTATGGCTACACCTTC
few	.	16	TRBJ2-7	TRBV5-1	CASSTVPGRSSYEQYF	TGCGCCAGCAGCACAGTGCCGGGGAGAAGCTCCTACGAGCAGTACTTC
.	.	15	TRBJ1-2	TRBV5-1	CASSGPGLSTRGYTF	TGCGCCAGCAGCGGTCCAGGGCTCTCGACTCGGGGCTACACCTTC
.	.	15	TRBJ1-2	TRBV20-1	CSARAGTAWDYGYTF	TGCAGTGCTAGAGCCGGGACGGCCTGGGACTACGGCTACACCTTC
.	TRBD2	15	TRBJ2-7	TRBV7-2	CASSLVAGDSHEQYF	TGTGCCAGCAGCTTGGTAGCGGGGGACTCCCACGAGCAGTACTTC